This passage covers 30 T cell receptor beta chains from one sample sequenced in a study of beta chain features in type 1 diabetes. Reverse transcription of all isolated RNA meant that expressed TCRB transcripts were sequenced. Data came from immunoSEQ multiplex PCR; TCRdb stores just in-frame clones and leaves some out. The profile shows around 340,000 clones, approximately 8% of them singletons. The sample consisted of central memory CD4+ T cells from blood. The receptors come from a woman aged 18-29 years in good health.

This clone appeared a few times. This chain uses TRBV20-1 with TRBJ2-5; D gene uncertain. The germline CDR1 and CDR2 sequences are DFQATT and SNEGSKA (reference sequence). V dropped 7 bases and J dropped 5 bases, with 11 bases sitting between them. This CDR3 has 11 amino acids. The CDR3 DNA reads TGCAGTGGTTTGGGTGATGAGACCCAGTACTTC. Translated, it gives CSGLGDETQYF.

This clone was observed a handful of times. V gene TRBV11-2 combines with J gene TRBJ2-4; TRBD2 matches 9 bases. V trimming: 1 base; J trimming: 5 bases; junction bases outside the gene matches: 3. The CDR3 has 15 residues. CDR1 is SGHAT, CDR2 FQNNGV, per germline. The CDR3 is CASSLGAGGQNIQYF. In DNA, the CDR3 is TGTGCCAGCAGCTTAGGAGCGGGAGGCCAAAACATTCAGTACTTC. The entire variable domain, with the rest obtained from reference TRBV11-2 and TRBJ2-4, is as follows: EAGVAQSPRYKIIEKRQSVAFWCNPISGHATLYWYQQILGQGPKLLIQFQNNGVVDDSQLPKDRFSAERLKGVDSTLKIQPAKLEDSAVYLCASSLGAGGQNIQYFGAGTRLSVL.

This clone was recorded many times. The CDR3 protein is CASSPGAGRTDTQYF. CDR3 coding DNA: TGTGCCAGCAGCCCGGGGGCGGGACGCACAGATACGCAGTATTTT. The gene calls are TRBV4-2 and TRBJ2-3; D may match TRBD1 or TRBD2 (6 bases each). CDR3 length: 15 amino acids. With 4 bases removed from V and 1 base from J, the gap between germline ends came to 12 bases. Germline loops: CDR1 LGHNA, CDR2 YNFKEQ.

This clone was seen many times. The chain recombines TRBV2 with TRBJ2-7; D remains unclear. The germline V gene encodes CDR1 SNHLY and CDR2 FYNNEI. V dropped 2 bases and J dropped 0 bases, with 8 bases sitting between them. The CDR3 extends over 14 amino acids. The CDR3 sequence: CASSETVSSYEQYF. The DNA of the CDR3 is TGTGCCAGCAGTGAAACGGTTAGCTCCTACGAGCAGTACTTC.

Note on this clone: Since a far larger clone is one base different, this is likely a read error. The chain uses TRBV7-8 and TRBJ1-2; D is perhaps TRBD1 (5 bases). The germline gives CDR1 SGHVS, CDR2 FQNEAQ. CDR3 length equals 13 residues. V was shortened by 5 bases and J by 1 base, with 8 bases between the two germline ends. The CDR3 DNA reads TGTGCCAGCAGCCCGGACAATAACTATGGCTACACCTTC. Protein sequence: CASSPDNNYGYTF. Full variable domain (rest looked up from reference TRBV7-8 and TRBJ1-2): GAGVSQSPRYKVAKRGQDVALRCDPISGHVSLFWYQQALGQGPEFLTYFQNEAQLDKSGLPSDRFFAERPEGSVSTLKIQRTQQEDSAVYLCASSPDNNYGYTFGSGTRLTVV.

The genes are TRBV7-2 and TRBJ2-7; possible D gene TRBD2, 6 bases. Trimming removed 6 bases from V and 3 bases from J, with 12 bases in between. Germline CDR1 SGHTA, CDR2 FQGNSA. The CDR3 contains 13 residues. CDR3 protein: CASRTNSGYEQYF. For the CDR3, the DNA is TGTGCCAGCAGAACCAATAGCGGCTACGAGCAGTACTTC.

This clone was detected only a few times. The chain combines TRBV18 with TRBJ2-3; 7 nucleotides match TRBD2. Per germline, CDR1 KGHSH and CDR2 LQKENI. V trimming: 3 bases; J trimming: 5 bases; junction bases outside the gene matches: 8. This CDR3 is 15 amino acids long. CDR3 DNA: TGTGCCAGCTCACCGAGCGGGACCCATGGAGATACGCAGTATTTT. This sequence encodes CASSPSGTHGDTQYF.

The genes are TRBV15 and TRBJ1-5, with D possibly being TRBD1 (6 bases). The CDR3 is made up of 15 amino acids. Deletions cut 4 bases from V and 7 bases from J, with 17 bases between. Germline CDR1 reads LNHNV; CDR2 reads YYDKDF (reference sequence). The CDR3 nucleotides are TGTGCCACCAGCATCGGTCACAGGGTTGGACAGCCCCAGCATTTT. Translated, it gives CATSIGHRVGQPQHF. Full variable domain (outside the CDR3, taken from reference TRBV15 and TRBJ1-5): DAMVIQNPRYQVTQFGKPVTLSCSQTLNHNVMYWYQQKSSQAPKLLFHYYDKDFNNEADTPDNFQSRRPNTSFCFLDIRSPGLGDTAMYLCATSIGHRVGQPQHFGDGTRLSIL.

In this sample, this clone turned up a few times. The CDR3 nucleotides are TGTGCCAGCAACCCGGGTCGGCTTGAAGCTTTCTTT. This translates into CASNPGRLEAFF. The V gene is TRBV28, the J gene TRBJ1-1; D not certain. The CDR3 has 12 amino acids. Germline V gene sequence: CDR1 MDHEN, CDR2 SYDVKM. V lost 7 bases, J lost 7 bases, and 13 bases lay in between.

This clone showed up just a few times. The V gene is TRBV4-2, the J gene TRBJ1-5, with 10 bases fitting TRBD1. The trim removed 2 bases at V and 3 bases at J, leaving 4 bases unmatched. The V gene's germline CDR1 is LGHNA and CDR2 YNFKEQ. The CDR3 has 16 amino acids. CDR3 nucleotides: TGTGCCAGCAGCCAAAGGGACAGGGGACACAATCAGCCCCAGCATTTT. Its translation: CASSQRDRGHNQPQHF.

The sample holds a few counts of this clone. The chain is built from TRBV13 and TRBJ1-4, with TRBD1 matching 8 bases. Germline V CDR1 and CDR2: PRHDT, FYEKMQ (reference sequence). With 3 bases clipped from V and 7 bases from J, the junction kept 7 bases outside the gene matches. The CDR3 is 15 amino acids. CDR3 in DNA: TGTGCCAGCAGCTTTTCCAGGGGGCGAAGTGAAAAACTGTTTTTT. Amino acid sequence: CASSFSRGRSEKLFF.

This clone showed up many times. CDR3 DNA sequence: TGTGCCAGCAGCTACAGCCCCGGGACGGCGAACACTGAAGCTTTCTTT. Translating gives CASSYSPGTANTEAFF. The V call is TRBV5-6, the J call TRBJ1-1; D possibly corresponds to TRBD1 (5 bases). Trimming left V 3 bases short and J 1 base short, with 16 bases between. This CDR3 has 16 amino acids. Germline V CDR1 and CDR2: SGHDT, YYEEEE.

At least ten counts were recorded for this clone. This chain uses TRBV5-4 with TRBJ2-5, with 10 positions matching TRBD1. The CDR3 has 14 amino acids. CDR1 is SGHNT and CDR2 is YYREEE in the germline V gene (reference sequence). V lost 4 bases and J lost 5; bases outside the gene matches: 5. CDR3 sequence reads: CASSRQGAGETQYF. The CDR3 bases are TGTGCCAGCAGCCGACAGGGGGCTGGTGAGACCCAGTACTTC.

This clone was observed a handful of times. V usage is TRBV5-6 and J usage is TRBJ2-1, with D perhaps TRBD1 or TRBD2 (5 bases each). Trimming cost V 3 bases and J 0 bases, with 13 bases left between them. CDR3 length: 16 amino acids. Germline values: CDR1 SGHDT, CDR2 YYEEEE. The CDR3 coding sequence is TGTGCCAGCAGCTCGGACTGGGGGACCTCCTACAATGAGCAGTTCTTC. Translation gives CASSSDWGTSYNEQFF.

This clone was seen many times. V usage is TRBV5-6 and J usage is TRBJ2-4; D not resolved. The length of the CDR3 is 14 residues. Per the germline V gene, CDR1 is SGHDT and CDR2 is YYEEEE. Trimming took off 2 bases at V and 6 bases at J, with 12 bases between the two ends. CDR3 bases: TGTGCCAGCAGCTTCGGGTCTGCGAGAAACATTCAGTACTTC. Protein sequence: CASSFGSARNIQYF.

The chain recombines TRBV28 with TRBJ2-1; D is uncertain. This CDR3 comprises 14 residues. With 1 base removed from V and 7 bases from J, the gap between germline ends came to 11 bases. The germline CDR1 and CDR2 sequences are MDHEN and SYDVKM. In nucleotides, the CDR3 is TGTGCCAGCAGTTTATTTGCCGGGCGGAATGAGCAGTTCTTC. Amino acids: CASSLFAGRNEQFF.

The sample holds a few counts of this clone. V gene TRBV6-1 combines with J gene TRBJ2-7; TRBD1 matches 11 bases. V dropped 5 bases and J dropped 3; count of bases not matched to a gene: 6. The germline V gene encodes CDR1 MNHNS and CDR2 SASEGT. This CDR3 contains 15 residues. DNA of the CDR3: TGTGCCAGCAGTTCGGGGACAGGGGGGCTCTACGAGCAGTACTTC. Its translation is CASSSGTGGLYEQYF.

This clone was detected a few times. The chain has TRBV19 and TRBJ1-5, with 11 bases lining up with TRBD1. V shed 7 bases, J shed 5 bases, and the junction held 10 bases outside the gene matches. The CDR3 runs 16 residues. CDR1 is LNHDA and CDR2 is SQIVND in the germline V gene (reference sequence). As DNA, the CDR3 is TGTGCCAGTACCGTGCCCGGGACAGGGGGTTATCAGCCCCAGCATTTT. The encoded protein is CASTVPGTGGYQPQHF.

This clone was picked up a small number of times. The chain couples TRBV7-2 to TRBJ2-7; 8 nucleotides align to TRBD1. CDR1 and CDR2 from the germline V gene are SGHTA and FQGNSA. The CDR3 covers 14 residues. J was trimmed by 7 bases and V by 5 bases; bases with no gene match: 10. DNA of the CDR3: TGTGCCAGCAGCCAAGACAGGGGAGGAGGGGAGCAGTACTTC. Translated: CASSQDRGGGEQYF. Complete variable domain (other parts from reference TRBV7-2 and TRBJ2-7): GAGVSQSPSNKVTEKGKDVELRCDPISGHTALYWYRQSLGQGLEFLIYFQGNSAPDKSGLPSDRFSAERTGGSVSTLTIQRTQQEDSAVYLCASSQDRGGGEQYFGPGTRLTVT.

The V and J genes are TRBV6-5 and TRBJ1-4; no reliable D call. V lost 3 bases, J lost 4 bases, and 9 bases lay in between. The CDR3 is 14 amino acids. Looked up from germline, CDR1 is MNHEY and CDR2 is SVGAGI. Here the CDR3 DNA reads TGTGCCAGCAGTTATAACGGTTATAATGAAAAACTGTTTTTT. Protein product: CASSYNGYNEKLFF.

V and J are TRBV7-9 and TRBJ2-7, with 11 nucleotides matching TRBD1. This CDR3 comprises 14 residues. Germline loops: CDR1 SEHNR, CDR2 FQNEAQ (reference sequence). Trimming removed 5 bases from V and 2 bases from J; junction bases left unmatched: 2. The chain's CDR3 is CASSQGQGAYEQYF. CDR3 DNA: TGTGCCAGCAGCCAGGGACAGGGGGCCTACGAGCAGTACTTC.

The chain uses TRBV10-3 and TRBJ1-4, with TRBD1 matching over 8 bases. The CDR3 consists of 16 residues. The germline V gene has CDR1 ENHRY and CDR2 SYGVKD. Losses at the gene ends were 6 bases for V and 7 bases for J; bases not matched to a gene: 13. The CDR3 DNA follows: TGTGCCATCAGATCGGGACAGGCCACGTCGGGTGAAAAACTGTTTTTT. Amino acids: CAIRSGQATSGEKLFF.

This chain joins TRBV14 and TRBJ2-7; D ambiguous. CDR3 length equals 12 residues. In germline, CDR1 is SGHDN, CDR2 FVKESK. With 6 bases removed from V and 3 bases from J, the gap between germline ends came to 9 bases. The CDR3 sequence is CASSPNLYEQYF. CDR3 nucleotide sequence: TGTGCCAGCAGTCCGAACCTCTACGAGCAGTACTTC.

J is TRBJ1-1 and V is TRBV7-9, with D perhaps TRBD1 (6 bases). The CDR3 is made up of 17 amino acids. Trimming left V 6 bases short and J 0 bases short, with 20 bases between. The germline V gene has CDR1 SEHNR and CDR2 FQNEAQ (reference sequence). CDR3 sequence: CASSHRVGGPMNTEAFF. In DNA, the CDR3 is TGTGCCAGCAGTCACAGGGTAGGAGGACCGATGAACACTGAAGCTTTCTTT.

This clone was observed many times. V gene TRBV19 combines with J gene TRBJ2-7; the match to TRBD2 covers 9 bases. The CDR3 extends over 14 amino acids. Germline V gene data show CDR1 as LNHDA and CDR2 as SQIVND (reference sequence). V shed 2 bases, J shed 6 bases, and the junction held 5 bases outside the gene matches. The DNA for the CDR3 is TGTGCCAGTAGTATACTAGCGGGATACTCCGAGCAGTACTTC. It codes for CASSILAGYSEQYF.

This clone was seen a few times. The CDR3 sequence: CASSRGRSYQETQYF. Here the CDR3 DNA reads TGTGCCAGCAGCCGGGGACGGTCGTACCAAGAGACCCAGTACTTC. V gene TRBV5-5 combines with J gene TRBJ2-5, with D possibly being TRBD1 or TRBD2 (5 bases each). V lost 4 bases to trimming and J lost 0 bases, with 13 bases between them. Per germline, CDR1 SGHKS and CDR2 YYEKEE (reference sequence). The CDR3 length is 15 residues.

J is TRBJ2-5 and V is TRBV2; the D is unclear. V was shortened by 5 bases and J by 2 bases, with 6 bases between the two germline ends. Germline CDR1 is SNHLY and CDR2 is FYNNEI. This CDR3 is 12 amino acids long. The CDR3, as DNA: TGTGCCAGCAGTTTATTTCAAGAGACCCAGTACTTC. Encoded protein: CASSLFQETQYF.

V and J are TRBV5-1 and TRBJ2-1; D remains unclear. From germline, CDR1 is SGHRS and CDR2 YFSETQ. This CDR3 is built from 15 residues. Between the trimmed V and J ends, which lost 0 bases and 5 bases, there was a span of 12 bases. The DNA for the CDR3 is TGCGCCAGCAGCTTGGCTCTCCTCCAGAACAATGAGCAGTTCTTC. It specifies CASSLALLQNNEQFF.

This clone was detected a few times. The chain recombines TRBV7-2 with TRBJ1-1, with D unclear. Germline V gene lookup returns CDR1 SGHTA and CDR2 FQGNSA. The length of the CDR3 is 13 residues. Trimming removed 1 base at V and 7 bases at J, with 10 bases between. The CDR3 sequence: CASSLGTDHEAFF. CDR3 in DNA: TGTGCCAGCAGCTTAGGGACGGACCATGAAGCTTTCTTT. Full variable domain (rest looked up from reference TRBV7-2 and TRBJ1-1): GAGVSQSPSNKVTEKGKDVELRCDPISGHTALYWYRQSLGQGLEFLIYFQGNSAPDKSGLPSDRFSAERTGGSVSTLTIQRTQQEDSAVYLCASSLGTDHEAFFGQGTRLTVV.

This clone was observed a few times. The chain carries TRBV29-1 and TRBJ2-1, with D unresolved. The CDR3 contains 11 residues. The germline CDR1 and CDR2 sequences are SQVTM and ANQGSEA. V lost 7 bases and J 6 bases, leaving 10 bases between the germline ends. This CDR3 reads CSAAGPNEQFF. The CDR3 nucleotides are TGCAGCGCTGCAGGCCCCAATGAGCAGTTCTTC.